This entry lists 16 T cell receptor beta chains sequenced from one sample in a study of blood T cell repertoires in COVID-19. TCRdb's copy holds only in-frame clones and misses some; the assay was immunoSEQ multiplex PCR. The sample includes some 370,000 clones, over 80% of them seen just once. Sequenced input: PBMCs or T cells enriched from blood (not recorded which). These receptors all stem from a woman aged 45-60 years who had recovered from COVID-19.

The rearrangement joins TRBV6-2 or TRBV6-3 to TRBJ1-6; unclear D gene. Deletions cut 2 bases from V and 10 bases from J, with 12 bases between. Per germline, CDR1 MNHEY and CDR2 SVGEGT. This CDR3 is 14 amino acids long. The CDR3 nucleotides are TGTGCCAGCAGTTACGTGGGCAAGAGCTCACCCCTCCACTTT. Protein product: CASSYVGKSSPLHF.

Only one count was recorded for this clone. The chain links TRBV7-9 to TRBJ1-6, with D perhaps TRBD1 (6 bases). V shed 5 bases and J shed 7 bases, with 15 bases lying between them. CDR1 and CDR2 (germline): SEHNR, FQNEAQ (reference sequence). This CDR3 is built from 15 residues. CDR3 protein: CASSAQQGGNSPLHF. The DNA of the CDR3 is TGTGCCAGCAGCGCTCAACAGGGTGGCAATTCACCCCTCCACTTT.

V and J are TRBV27 and TRBJ1-2; D possibly corresponds to TRBD1 (6 bases). V was pared by 10 bases and J by 7 bases, with 22 bases between. The CDR3 sequence is 14 residues long. Germline V gene lookup returns CDR1 MNHEY and CDR2 SMNVEV (reference sequence). The CDR3 region has the DNA TGTGCCATCCTAGACCGATCCAGGGGCGGTGGCTACACCTTC. This translates into CAILDRSRGGGYTF.

CDR3 loop: CASSQAQGGSPLHF. DNA of the CDR3: TGTGCCAGCAGCCAAGCCCAGGGAGGATCACCCCTCCACTTT. The chain recombines TRBV3-1 (or the pseudogene TRBV3-2) with TRBJ1-6; maybe TRBD1 (5 bases). This CDR3 has 14 residues. With 1 base removed from V and 10 bases from J, the gap between germline ends came to 11 bases. Germline V gene lookup returns CDR1 LGHDT and CDR2 YNNKEL (reference sequence).

The chain links TRBV4-2 to TRBJ2-3; 7 bases map to TRBD1. With 0 bases clipped from V and 0 bases from J, the junction kept 15 bases outside the gene matches. The CDR3 loop spans 20 amino acids. Per germline, CDR1 LGHNA and CDR2 YNFKEQ. The CDR3 spells CASSQDQTPGQSTSTDTQYF. CDR3 nucleotides: TGTGCCAGCAGCCAAGATCAAACACCGGGACAGTCTACTAGCACAGATACGCAGTATTTT.

This clone was detected once. V and J are TRBV7-9 and TRBJ2-5, with 8 bases aligning to TRBD2. Germline V lookup: CDR1 SEHNR, CDR2 FQNEAQ (reference sequence). CDR3 length: 15 amino acids. Germline trimming cut 3 bases from V and 5 bases from J; bases unmatched to any gene: 8. The CDR3 DNA reads as TGTGCCAGCAGCTTCGGACTAGCAGTAGGGGAGACCCAGTACTTC. This encodes CASSFGLAVGETQYF.

The rearrangement links TRBV27 to TRBJ1-6; 8 bases line up with TRBD1. J was trimmed by 4 bases and V by 6 bases; bases with no gene match: 5. The CDR3 has 15 amino acids. CDR1 is MNHEY, CDR2 SMNVEV, per germline (reference sequence). This CDR3 is CASSTGQGYNSPLHF. The CDR3, as DNA: TGTGCCAGCAGCACCGGACAGGGATATAATTCACCCCTCCACTTT.

This clone was found once. V usage is TRBV4-1 and J usage is TRBJ1-5; D ambiguous. V was clipped by 1 base and J by 2 bases, with 15 bases between them. This CDR3 is built from 17 residues. Per germline, CDR1 MGHRA and CDR2 YSYEKL. CDR3 DNA: TGCGCCAGCAGCCAAGCTCTTGTAGGGAGAGGCAATCAGCCCCAGCATTTT. Translated: CASSQALVGRGNQPQHF.

The chain combines TRBV4-1 with TRBJ1-5; D gene unclear. V was shortened by 0 bases and J by 0 bases, with 12 bases between the two germline ends. Germline lookup yields CDR1 MGHRA and CDR2 YSYEKL. The CDR3 consists of 17 residues. CDR3: CASSQDPRQNSNQPQHF. CDR3 bases: TGCGCCAGCAGCCAAGATCCGCGGCAGAATAGCAATCAGCCCCAGCATTTT.

This rearrangement joins TRBV27 to TRBJ1-6; D may be TRBD1 (5 bases). Trimming took off 3 bases at V and 12 bases at J, with 15 bases between the two ends. In germline, CDR1 is MNHEY, CDR2 SMNVEV (reference sequence). The CDR3 is made up of 14 amino acids. The CDR3 is CASSLSGLWGPLHF. The CDR3 bases are TGTGCCAGCAGTTTGTCGGGACTCTGGGGACCCCTCCACTTT.

The sample holds a few counts of this clone. The chain employs TRBV12-5 and TRBJ1-1; D possibly corresponds to TRBD1 (5 bases). Trimming removed 9 bases at V and 1 base at J, with 21 bases between. The CDR3 spans 16 residues. Per germline, CDR1 LGHNT and CDR2 FRNRAP. CDR3 DNA sequence: TGTGCTAGCGTATGGAGGGTCTGGGACCAGAACACTGAAGCTTTCTTT. This codes for CASVWRVWDQNTEAFF.

V and J are TRBV12-3 or TRBV12-4 and TRBJ2-7; D unclear. CDR3 length: 13 amino acids. Deletions cut 6 bases from V and 4 bases from J, with 13 bases between. The CDR3 DNA sequence: TGTGCCAGCAGCCTACGCGGCCGTTACGAGCAGTACTTC. Its translation is CASSLRGRYEQYF.

This sequence joins TRBV5-1 and TRBJ2-3; 13 bases map to TRBD2. CDR3 length equals 15 residues. V trimming: 4 bases; J trimming: 6 bases; junction bases outside the gene matches: 5. Germline lookup yields CDR1 SGHRS and CDR2 YFSETQ. This chain's CDR3 is CASSRTSGGGDTQYF. Here the CDR3 DNA reads TGCGCCAGCAGCCGGACTAGCGGGGGTGGTGATACGCAGTATTTT.

The chain joins TRBV20-1 to TRBJ2-5, with 11 bases matching TRBD1. V was pared by 5 bases and J by 5 bases, with 4 bases of the junction left unmatched. The CDR3 consists of 13 residues. The germline V gene encodes CDR1 DFQATT and CDR2 SNEGSKA (reference sequence). CDR3 in amino acids: CSAGGTGGETQYF. CDR3 bases: TGCAGTGCTGGTGGGACAGGGGGTGAGACCCAGTACTTC.

The chain combines TRBV30 with TRBJ1-1, with TRBD1 as a possible D gene (5 bases). The germline V gene has CDR1 GTSNPN and CDR2 SVGIG (reference sequence). This CDR3 spans 15 amino acids. V shed 0 bases and J shed 5 bases, with 16 bases lying between them. CDR3 DNA: TGTGCCTGGAGTGTAGAGGCTTTTGGGGGGACTGAAGCTTTCTTT. This encodes CAWSVEAFGGTEAFF.

The V call is TRBV19, the J call TRBJ2-7, with 8 bases identical to TRBD2. Germline V gene data show CDR1 as LNHDA and CDR2 as SQIVND (reference sequence). CDR3 length equals 12 residues. J was trimmed by 6 bases and V by 6 bases; bases with no gene match: 4. The CDR3 loop is CASSGRGGEQYF. DNA of the CDR3: TGTGCCAGTAGCGGTCGGGGGGGCGAGCAGTACTTC.